The 22 T cell receptor beta chains in this list originate from one sample, sequenced in a study of T cell responses to AZD1222 COVID-19 vaccine (dated by TCRdb to about 2021). Library preparation used the immunoSEQ multiplex PCR assay. TCRdb took over this immuneACCESS table, retaining in-frame rearrangements with V and J assigned. Such tables are incomplete; in checked studies, under half of the missing clones stem from an unresolved V gene, and the remainder is unexplained. The sample has 75,000 to 85,000 clones on record, around 85% of them singletons. The ten largest clones take up 11% of the sample. This specimen's time point label, per the study, means: about 28 days (+/-7) after the second vaccine dose. The sequencing used peripheral blood, collected 28 days after the second AZD1222 dose. All receptors come from an adult who received the AZD1222 COVID-19 vaccine.

The chain employs TRBV30 and TRBJ2-3, with D perhaps matching TRBD1 (6 bases). V dropped 7 bases and J dropped 6 bases, with 17 bases sitting between them. Germline V gives CDR1 GTSNPN, CDR2 SVGIG (reference sequence). CDR3 length: 13 amino acids. The CDR3 loop reads CAYSRGIPDTQYF. CDR3 coding DNA: TGTGCCTACTCTAGGGGGATCCCTGATACGCAGTATTTT.

V usage is TRBV10-3 and J usage is TRBJ1-1, with 11 positions matching TRBD1. The germline V gene encodes CDR1 ENHRY and CDR2 SYGVKD. CDR3 length: 16 amino acids. Losses at the gene ends were 7 bases for V and 2 bases for J; bases not matched to a gene: 9. DNA of the CDR3: TGTGCCATCAAGGGATGGACAGGGGGCCAAAACACTGAAGCTTTCTTT. This translates into CAIKGWTGGQNTEAFF.

This chain connects TRBV27 to TRBJ2-7; D is ambiguous. CDR1 and CDR2 from the germline V gene are MNHEY and SMNVEV (reference sequence). The V end was cut by 3 bases, the J end by 0 bases, with 9 bases between. This CDR3 is built from 14 residues. The DNA for the CDR3 is TGTGCCAGCAGTTTTGGTCGGGTCTCCTACGAGCAGTACTTC. Its translation: CASSFGRVSYEQYF.

V usage is TRBV11-2 and J usage is TRBJ1-2; a weak D match, TRBD1 (5 bases). V was trimmed by 0 bases and J by 0 bases, leaving 14 bases between them. The CDR3 spans 17 residues. CDR1 is SGHAT and CDR2 is FQNNGV in the germline V gene. The CDR3 DNA is TGTGCCAGCAGCTTAGACTCCGGGACGCTGACTAACTATGGCTACACCTTC. This encodes CASSLDSGTLTNYGYTF.

J is TRBJ1-2 and V is TRBV27; TRBD1 matches 7 bases. The CDR3 is made up of 15 amino acids. Germline loops: CDR1 MNHEY, CDR2 SMNVEV (reference sequence). Trimming removed 9 bases from V and 6 bases from J; junction bases left unmatched: 16. CDR3 bases: TGTGCCAGTAGCCCGATCGATTCAGGGGGTCATGGCTACACCTTC. It specifies CASSPIDSGGHGYTF.

This clone appeared once. This chain connects TRBV19 to TRBJ2-7, with D maybe TRBD2 (6 bases). This CDR3 has 14 amino acids. Germline-derived CDR1 and CDR2 are LNHDA and SQIVND (reference sequence). V lost 7 bases and J lost 1, with 14 bases in between. The CDR3 sequence is CASTNQGGSYEQYF. The DNA of the CDR3 is TGTGCCAGTACCAACCAGGGAGGATCCTACGAGCAGTACTTC.

The chain couples TRBV5-6 to TRBJ2-7, with 10 bases fitting TRBD1. V lost 4 bases to trimming and J lost 4 bases; unmatched junction nucleotides: 5. The CDR3 is 14 amino acids. In germline, CDR1 is SGHDT, CDR2 YYEEEE. CDR3 sequence: CASSRRTGGYEQYF. Here the CDR3 DNA reads TGTGCCAGCAGCCGACGGACAGGGGGGTACGAGCAGTACTTC.

The gene calls are TRBV5-4 and TRBJ2-1, with TRBD1 matching over 9 bases. CDR1 and CDR2 from the germline V gene are SGHNT and YYREEE (reference sequence). The CDR3 is 15 amino acids. Trimming removed 4 bases from V and 2 bases from J; junction bases left unmatched: 4. The CDR3 region has the DNA TGTGCCAGCAGCCCCGGACAGGGGACCTACAATGAGCAGTTCTTC. This translates into CASSPGQGTYNEQFF.

J is TRBJ1-5 and V is TRBV2; unclear D gene. Germline V gives CDR1 SNHLY, CDR2 FYNNEI. CDR3 size: 14 residues. V shed 2 bases and J shed 6 bases, with 11 bases lying between them. The CDR3 DNA is TGTGCCAGCAGTGAAATGGGGTGGGCTCAGCCCCAGCATTTT. It translates to CASSEMGWAQPQHF. The complete variable domain, with remaining parts taken from reference TRBV2 and TRBJ1-5, reads EPEVTQTPSHQVTQMGQEVILRCVPISNHLYFYWYRQILGQKVEFLVSFYNNEISEKSEIFDDQFSVERPDGSNFTLKIRSTKLEDSAMYFCASSEMGWAQPQHFGDGTRLSIL.

The rearrangement uses TRBV3-1 (or the pseudogene TRBV3-2) and TRBJ1-6; TRBD1 is a possible D gene (6 bases). The CDR3 sequence is 15 residues long. Trimming cost V 1 base and J 11 bases, with 15 bases left between them. Looked up from germline, CDR1 is LGHDT and CDR2 is YNNKEL (reference sequence). DNA for the CDR3: TGTGCCAGCAGCCAAGCAGGGGTTGGGTTGGCACCCCTCCACTTT. It codes for CASSQAGVGLAPLHF.

CDR3 loop: CASSQLTGPNYGYTF. The CDR3 nucleotides are TGTGCCAGCAGCCAACTGACAGGGCCTAACTATGGCTACACCTTC. This sequence joins TRBV3-1 (or the pseudogene TRBV3-2) and TRBJ1-2; 7 bases align to TRBD1. V was clipped by 2 bases and J by 0 bases; unmatched bases: 3. The CDR3 is 15 amino acids. Germline CDR1 and CDR2: LGHDT and YNNKEL (reference sequence).

The gene calls are TRBV18 and TRBJ2-7; D unresolved. This CDR3 spans 16 amino acids. V lost 4 bases and J 0 bases, leaving 16 bases between the germline ends. The germline V gene has CDR1 KGHSH and CDR2 LQKENI. Here the CDR3 reads CASSLFRPSSSYEQYF. For the CDR3, the DNA is TGTGCCAGCTCACTATTTCGACCCTCAAGCTCCTACGAGCAGTACTTC.

The chain joins TRBV9 to TRBJ2-5, with D uncertain. Trimming left V 0 bases short and J 2 bases short, with 8 bases between. Germline CDR1 is SGDLS and CDR2 is YYNGEE. The CDR3 is made up of 14 amino acids. CDR3 amino acids: CASSVGQAQETQYF. The DNA for the CDR3 is TGTGCCAGCAGCGTAGGCCAGGCTCAAGAGACCCAGTACTTC.

This clone was observed once. V gene TRBV5-1 combines with J gene TRBJ1-1; D may be TRBD1 (5 bases). This CDR3 has 15 amino acids. The germline V gene has CDR1 SGHRS and CDR2 YFSETQ. V lost 4 bases, J lost 1 base, and 14 bases lay in between. The CDR3 loop is CASSPREGTNTEAFF. DNA of the CDR3: TGCGCCAGCAGCCCCCGGGAAGGGACGAACACTGAAGCTTTCTTT.

This chain joins TRBV10-3 and TRBJ2-1; D is possibly TRBD2 (6 bases). Germline-derived CDR1 and CDR2 are ENHRY and SYGVKD. The CDR3 runs to 15 residues. V was clipped by 4 bases and J by 8 bases, with 18 bases between them. CDR3 in DNA: TGTGCCATCAGTGGGAGGGCAAATATTGGGGATGAGCAGTTCTTC. Translated, it gives CAISGRANIGDEQFF.

This clone has only one observation. The chain carries TRBV4-3 and TRBJ1-1; D possibly corresponds to TRBD1 (6 bases). CDR3 length equals 16 residues. The germline CDR1 and CDR2 sequences are LGHNA and YSLEER. The V gene lost 4 bases and the J gene lost 4 bases, with 19 bases spanning the gap. In DNA, the CDR3 is TGCGCCAGCAGCCCAAATAGGGGCAGGGGAGGCACTGAAGCTTTCTTT. Protein sequence: CASSPNRGRGGTEAFF.

The V gene is TRBV14, the J gene TRBJ1-3; 7 bases agree with TRBD1. The ends lost 2 bases at V and 4 bases at J; junction bases unmatched: 8. CDR3 size: 16 residues. CDR1 is SGHDN and CDR2 is FVKESK in the germline V gene. The CDR3 reads CASSQRTGSYGNTIYF. The CDR3, as DNA: TGTGCCAGCAGCCAAAGGACAGGAAGTTACGGAAACACCATATATTTT.

The table lists this clone with a few counts. The chain joins TRBV7-2 to TRBJ2-3; D uncertain. V was cut by 6 bases and J by 4 bases, with 11 bases left in between. This CDR3 has 13 residues. The germline V gene has CDR1 SGHTA and CDR2 FQGNSA. CDR3 region: CASRREIADTQYF. CDR3 DNA: TGTGCCAGCAGACGAGAGATAGCAGATACGCAGTATTTT.

This chain joins TRBV5-1 and TRBJ1-3; no reliable D call. V lost 0 bases to trimming and J lost 0 bases, with 10 bases between them. The CDR3 consists of 16 residues. The germline gives CDR1 SGHRS, CDR2 YFSETQ. The CDR3 loop is CASSLAGPHSGNTIYF. DNA of the CDR3: TGCGCCAGCAGCTTGGCCGGGCCCCACTCTGGAAACACCATATATTTT. Based on the CDR3 plus reference TRBV5-1 and TRBJ1-3, the full variable domain is KAGVTQTPRYLIKTRGQQVTLSCSPISGHRSVSWYQQTPGQGLQFLFEYFSETQRNKGNFPGRFSGRQFSNSRSEMNVSTLELGDSALYLCASSLAGPHSGNTIYFGEGSWLTVV.

The V gene is TRBV5-1, the J gene TRBJ1-2, with TRBD1 identical over 12 bases. Trimming at V came to 4 bases and at J to 2 bases, leaving 9 bases not matched to a gene. The CDR3 runs to 17 residues. The germline V gene encodes CDR1 SGHRS and CDR2 YFSETQ. The CDR3 sequence is CASSLGGQGAPNYGYTF. DNA of the CDR3: TGCGCCAGCAGCCTTGGGGGACAGGGGGCGCCGAACTATGGCTACACCTTC.

The chain uses TRBV28 and TRBJ1-2; weak D call: TRBD1 (6 bases). V gave up 6 bases and J gave up 8 bases, with 16 bases separating them. This CDR3 has 13 residues. The germline gives CDR1 MDHEN, CDR2 SYDVKM. CDR3 region: CASSLTQGGGYTF. The DNA for the CDR3 is TGTGCCAGCAGCCTCACACAGGGAGGAGGCTACACCTTC.

The chain combines TRBV12-3 or TRBV12-4 with TRBJ2-7; D call uncertain. This CDR3 region has 11 residues. Trimming pared 3 bases from V and 4 bases from J, leaving 4 bases between. The CDR3 region has the DNA TGTGCCAGCAGTTTCGAGTACGAGCAGTACTTC. Translation gives CASSFEYEQYF.